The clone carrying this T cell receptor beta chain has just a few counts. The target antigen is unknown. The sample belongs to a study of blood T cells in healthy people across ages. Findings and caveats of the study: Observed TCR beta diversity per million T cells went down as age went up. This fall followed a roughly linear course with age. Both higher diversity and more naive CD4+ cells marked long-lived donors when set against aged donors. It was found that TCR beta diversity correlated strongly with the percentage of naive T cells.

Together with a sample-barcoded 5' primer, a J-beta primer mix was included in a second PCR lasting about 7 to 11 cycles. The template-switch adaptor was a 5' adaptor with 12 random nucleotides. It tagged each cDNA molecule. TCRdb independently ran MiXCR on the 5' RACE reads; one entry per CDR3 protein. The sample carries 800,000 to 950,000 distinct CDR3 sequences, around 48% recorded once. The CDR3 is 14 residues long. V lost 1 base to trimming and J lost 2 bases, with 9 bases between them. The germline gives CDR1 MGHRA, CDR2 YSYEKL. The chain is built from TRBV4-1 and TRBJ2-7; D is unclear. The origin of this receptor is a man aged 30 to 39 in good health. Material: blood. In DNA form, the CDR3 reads TGCGCCAGCAGCCAAGGCGGAAGCGCCTACGAGCAGTACTTC. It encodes CASSQGGSAYEQYF.